These 30 T cell receptor beta chains originate from one sample sequenced in a study of cytomegalovirus exposure and HLA in healthy donors. The PCR had 60 Vbeta and 13 Jbeta primers. The protocol was immunoSEQ multiplex PCR, while the TCRdb copy is restricted to in-frame clones and leaves out a portion. The table shows roughly 200,000 clones, with over 65% occurring only once. Sequenced sample: PBMCs. The receptors originated from a woman in her sixties in good health and CMV-seropositive.

This chain joins TRBV7-6 and TRBJ1-5, with TRBD1 identical over 8 bases. This CDR3 comprises 16 residues. Germline V lookup: CDR1 SGHVS, CDR2 FNYEAQ. J was trimmed by 5 bases and V by 0 bases; bases with no gene match: 6. The CDR3 reads CASSLAGQGIHQPQHF. For the CDR3, the DNA is TGTGCCAGCAGCTTAGCAGGACAGGGTATCCATCAGCCCCAGCATTTT.

This rearrangement joins TRBV6-5 to TRBJ2-7, with 7 bases aligning to TRBD1. Germline V gene sequence: CDR1 MNHEY, CDR2 SVGAGI. V lost 6 bases and J lost 2; bases outside the gene matches: 7. The CDR3 runs to 14 residues. CDR3 DNA sequence: TGTGCCAGCAGAAAGCCGGGACAGACCTACGAGCAGTACTTC. It codes for CASRKPGQTYEQYF.

The chain employs TRBV23-1 and TRBJ1-5, with TRBD1 identical over 10 bases. TRBV23-1 is labeled an ORF, and its function is uncertain. The CDR3 runs 17 residues. Losses at the gene ends were 0 bases for V and 3 bases for J; bases not matched to a gene: 5. DNA of the CDR3: TGCGCCAGCAGTCAATCTGCCGGGACAGGGGTCAATCAGCCCCAGCATTTT. Translating it yields CASSQSAGTGVNQPQHF.

A few counts support this clone. This chain uses TRBV19 with TRBJ1-2; D remains unclear. The CDR3 contains 13 residues. Trimming cost V 9 bases and J 7 bases, with 18 bases left between them. CDR1 and CDR2 from the germline V gene are LNHDA and SQIVND (reference sequence). The CDR3 DNA is TGTGCCAGCCGGCCCCGGAGGGCAGGTGGCTACACCTTC. Protein sequence: CASRPRRAGGYTF.

The chain combines TRBV6-5 with TRBJ1-3; D remains ambiguous. This CDR3 contains 15 residues. CDR1 MNHEY and CDR2 SVGAGI come from the germline V gene. Trimming stripped 2 bases from V and 0 bases from J, with 8 bases between. The CDR3 region is CASSYGQPSGNTIYF. The CDR3 DNA sequence: TGTGCCAGCAGTTACGGGCAGCCCTCTGGAAACACCATATATTTT.

The chain employs TRBV7-6 and TRBJ1-3; perhaps TRBD1 as D (5 bases). Germline V lookup: CDR1 SGHVS, CDR2 FNYEAQ. The CDR3 contains 16 residues. The V end lost 5 bases, the J end lost 0 bases, and 14 bases lay between the germline ends. The CDR3 spells CASSLLNRSSGNTIYF. The CDR3 DNA sequence: TGTGCCAGCAGCCTCCTGAACAGGAGCTCTGGAAACACCATATATTTT.

This CDR3 is CASSLRGLAGEVETQYF. CDR3 DNA sequence: TGCGCCAGCAGCTTGCGGGGACTAGCGGGGGAGGTGGAGACCCAGTACTTC. The rearrangement joins TRBV5-1 to TRBJ2-5; 14 nucleotides line up with TRBD2. The germline gives CDR1 SGHRS, CDR2 YFSETQ. The CDR3 extends over 17 amino acids. Trimming removed 1 base from V and 5 bases from J; junction bases left unmatched: 7.

The rearrangement joins TRBV5-1 to TRBJ2-5; D is uncertain. Matching the DNA end better, TRBJ2-7 makes the J call doubtful. CDR3 length equals 14 residues. Germline V lookup: CDR1 SGHRS, CDR2 YFSETQ. DNA for the CDR3: TGCGCCAGCAGCCCCGTCGCCGGGTCGAACGAGCAGTACTTC. It specifies CASSPVAGSNEQYF.

The gene calls are TRBV28 and TRBJ2-3; 9 nucleotides align to TRBD1. The germline CDR1 and CDR2 sequences are MDHEN and SYDVKM. The trim removed 6 bases at V and 5 bases at J, leaving 12 bases unmatched. This CDR3 is 16 amino acids long. CDR3 nucleotide sequence: TGTGCCAGCAGCAAACAGGGGGCGGCACGTGGAGATACGCAGTATTTT. This translates into CASSKQGAARGDTQYF.

The chain has TRBV28 and TRBJ2-5; D call uncertain. With the DNA end fitting TRBJ2-7 better, the J assignment may be wrong. Germline V gene data show CDR1 as MDHEN and CDR2 as SYDVKM. The CDR3 is 15 residues long. CDR3 protein: CASSRTAETGYEQYF. The CDR3 DNA reads as TGTGCCAGCAGTCGAACGGCGGAGACGGGTTACGAGCAGTACTTC.

This chain joins TRBV7-2 and TRBJ2-7; 14 bases are a match to TRBD2. V lost 5 bases to trimming and J lost 7 bases; unmatched junction nucleotides: 10. CDR1 is SGHTA and CDR2 is FQGNSA in the germline V gene. This CDR3 region has 16 residues. In DNA form, the CDR3 reads TGTGCCAGCAGCCTACCCGGGACTAGCGGGAGATTGGAGCAGTACTTC. It translates to CASSLPGTSGRLEQYF. Complete variable domain (other parts from reference TRBV7-2 and TRBJ2-7): GAGVSQSPSNKVTEKGKDVELRCDPISGHTALYWYRQSLGQGLEFLIYFQGNSAPDKSGLPSDRFSAERTGGSVSTLTIQRTQQEDSAVYLCASSLPGTSGRLEQYFGPGTRLTVT.

CDR3 sequence: CASSEYLEQYF. The CDR3, as DNA: TGTGCCAGCAGTGAATATCTAGAGCAGTACTTC. The chain is built from TRBV6-1 and TRBJ2-7; D remains unclear. The CDR3 is 11 amino acids. Trimming removed 2 bases at V and 7 bases at J, with 6 bases between. Germline V gene sequence: CDR1 MNHNS, CDR2 SASEGT.

In the case of this clone: The junction and the germline gene differ at one end; a read error may be behind it. The gene calls are TRBV7-9 and TRBJ1-5; 9 bases align to TRBD1. The germline V gene has CDR1 SEHNR and CDR2 FQNEAQ (reference sequence). The CDR3 is 16 amino acids. CDR3 protein: CSSSQNGQGFNQPQHF. CDR3 nucleotide sequence: TGTTCCAGCAGCCAAAATGGACAGGGGTTCAATCAGCCCCAGCATTTT.

The chain has TRBV6-1 and TRBJ2-5; no reliable D call. V lost 3 bases to trimming and J lost 2 bases, with 4 bases between them. Germline-derived CDR1 and CDR2 are MNHNS and SASEGT. CDR3 length equals 12 residues. The CDR3 nucleotides are TGTGCCAGCAGTGACAAACAAGAGACCCAGTACTTC. Its translation: CASSDKQETQYF.

This chain connects TRBV6-6 to TRBJ2-1; tentative D call: TRBD1 (6 bases). The V and J ends lost 10 bases and 8 bases respectively, with 18 bases between them. Germline values: CDR1 MNHNY, CDR2 SVGAGI (reference sequence). CDR3 length: 13 amino acids. DNA for the CDR3: TGTGCCATTAGGCAGGACAGACGATATGAGCAGTTCTTC. Its protein product is CAIRQDRRYEQFF.

This sequence joins TRBV14 and TRBJ2-5; 10 nucleotides align to TRBD1. CDR3 length: 16 residues. The junction had 7 bases not matched to a gene; V was cut back by 5 bases and J by 1 base. Germline CDR1 SGHDN, CDR2 FVKESK. Written as DNA, the CDR3 is TGTGCCAGCAGCTTGCCCGGGACAGGGGCCCAAGAGACCCAGTACTTC. Translation gives CASSLPGTGAQETQYF.

The rearrangement joins TRBV4-1 to TRBJ1-1; D is unclear. The germline CDR1 and CDR2 sequences are MGHRA and YSYEKL. This CDR3 is 13 amino acids long. Trimming left V 0 bases short and J 4 bases short, with 6 bases between. The CDR3 sequence is CASSQDGGTEAFF. As DNA, the CDR3 is TGCGCCAGCAGCCAAGATGGCGGCACTGAAGCTTTCTTT.

The chain employs TRBV18 and TRBJ1-4; 12 bases match TRBD1. There are 17 residues in the CDR3. Germline CDR1 and CDR2: KGHSH and LQKENI. V lost 3 bases, J lost 8 bases, and 10 bases stayed unmatched. For the CDR3, the DNA is TGTGCCAGCTCACCCCCCGGGACAGGGGGCCGGGGAGAAAAACTGTTTTTT. Protein: CASSPPGTGGRGEKLFF. Using reference TRBV18 and TRBJ1-4 for the parts outside the CDR3, the full variable domain is NAGVMQNPRHLVRRRGQEARLRCSPMKGHSHVYWYRQLPEEGLKFMVYLQKENIIDESGMPKERFSAEFPKEGPSILRIQQVVRGDSAAYFCASSPPGTGGRGEKLFFGSGTQLSVL.

The CDR3 DNA reads as TGTGCCAGTACCATAGGGGGGGGGATAGATCAGCCCCAGCATTTT. It specifies CASTIGGGIDQPQHF. This chain joins TRBV19 and TRBJ1-5, with a tentative D call TRBD1 (6 bases). Per germline, CDR1 LNHDA and CDR2 SQIVND (reference sequence). CDR3 length equals 15 residues. Trimming shortened V by 7 bases and J by 5 bases, and 18 bases separated the two germline ends.

This chain connects TRBV9 to TRBJ1-5; D ambiguous. Deletions cut 0 bases from V and 7 bases from J, with 14 bases between. CDR3 length: 15 amino acids. Germline assignment: CDR1 SGDLS and CDR2 YYNGEE. The CDR3 region has the DNA TGTGCCAGCAGCGTAGGCGGCAGCGAGGAGCAGCCCCAGCATTTT. It specifies CASSVGGSEEQPQHF. The variable domain in full, with the rest retrieved from reference TRBV9 and TRBJ1-5, is DSGVTQTPKHLITATGQRVTLRCSPRSGDLSVYWYQQSLDQGLQFLIQYYNGEERAKGNILERFSAQQFPDLHSELNLSSLELGDSALYFCASSVGGSEEQPQHFGDGTRLSIL.

The CDR3: CASSRGQANSNQPQHF. The CDR3 DNA sequence: TGTGCCAGTAGCCGCGGACAGGCAAATAGCAATCAGCCCCAGCATTTT. The V call is TRBV19, the J call TRBJ1-5; 7 bases line up with TRBD1. This CDR3 region has 16 residues. Unmatched junction bases numbered 8, after V lost 6 bases and J lost 0 bases. CDR1 and CDR2 from the germline V gene are LNHDA and SQIVND (reference sequence).

This clone was detected a few times. This chain connects TRBV30 to TRBJ1-6, with TRBD1 as a possible D gene (5 bases). The germline V and J ends were trimmed by 1 base and 7 bases, with 8 bases remaining between them. The V gene's germline CDR1 is GTSNPN and CDR2 SVGIG (reference sequence). The CDR3 extends over 13 amino acids. The CDR3 loop is CAWSAGRNSPLHF. CDR3 coding DNA: TGTGCCTGGAGTGCAGGGAGGAATTCACCCCTCCACTTT. The variable domain in full, with the rest retrieved from reference TRBV30 and TRBJ1-6, is SQTIHQWPATLVQPVGSPLSLECTVEGTSNPNLYWYRQAAGRGLQLLFYSVGIGQISSEVPQNLSASRPQDRQFILSSKKLLLSDSGFYLCAWSAGRNSPLHFGNGTRLTVT.

V gene TRBV7-9 combines with J gene TRBJ1-1; no reliable D call. The V and J ends lost 4 bases and 6 bases respectively, with 15 bases between them. In germline, CDR1 is SEHNR, CDR2 FQNEAQ (reference sequence). This CDR3 has 14 residues. The CDR3 DNA sequence: TGTGCCAGCAGCTCCCGACTAGTCGAGGCTGAAGCTTTCTTT. It yields the protein CASSSRLVEAEAFF.

For the CDR3, the DNA is TGTGCCAGCAGTCGGGCAGGGGGGTATGGCTACACCTTC. Protein: CASSRAGGYGYTF. The rearrangement links TRBV7-2 to TRBJ1-2, with TRBD1 matching 7 bases. The V gene end was trimmed by 6 bases and the J gene end by 5 bases; junction bases not matched to a gene: 6. The CDR3 extends over 13 amino acids. The germline gives CDR1 SGHTA, CDR2 FQGNSA.

The chain recombines TRBV5-1 with TRBJ1-2, with D maybe TRBD1 (6 bases). CDR3 length equals 14 residues. The germline CDR1 and CDR2 sequences are SGHRS and YFSETQ. With 4 bases removed from V and 1 base from J, the gap between germline ends came to 11 bases. CDR3 coding DNA: TGCGCCAGCAGCGCGAGAGGGGGTAACTATGGCTACACCTTC. It encodes CASSARGGNYGYTF. Full variable domain (missing parts from reference TRBV5-1 and TRBJ1-2): KAGVTQTPRYLIKTRGQQVTLSCSPISGHRSVSWYQQTPGQGLQFLFEYFSETQRNKGNFPGRFSGRQFSNSRSEMNVSTLELGDSALYLCASSARGGNYGYTFGSGTRLTVV.

The chain is built from TRBV6-5 and TRBJ1-4; TRBD1 might be the D (6 bases). The germline gives CDR1 MNHEY, CDR2 SVGAGI. The CDR3 consists of 13 residues. Trimming removed 6 bases from V and 8 bases from J, with 13 bases in between. CDR3 DNA: TGTGCCAGCAGGGGGGACATCGGAGAAAAACTGTTTTTT. Amino acids: CASRGDIGEKLFF.

The CDR3 loop reads CASSPAATSGRTGELFF. The CDR3 coding sequence is TGTGCCAGCAGCCCCGCAGCGACTAGCGGGAGGACCGGGGAGCTGTTTTTT. The rearrangement uses TRBV13 and TRBJ2-2, with 13 bases fitting TRBD2. The CDR3 runs 17 residues. CDR1 and CDR2 (germline): PRHDT, FYEKMQ (reference sequence). J was trimmed by 5 bases and V by 5 bases; bases with no gene match: 8.

The rearrangement uses TRBV11-1 and TRBJ2-1; 8 nucleotides align to TRBD2. From germline, CDR1 is SGHAT and CDR2 FQDESV (reference sequence). The CDR3 is 14 residues long. J was trimmed by 3 bases and V by 4 bases; bases with no gene match: 2. The CDR3 DNA reads as TGTGCCAGCAGCTCGGGGGGGGACTACAATGAGCAGTTCTTC. The encoded protein is CASSSGGDYNEQFF.

A note on this clone: The same CDR3 also results from other DNA sequences found in this sample. This chain uses TRBV5-5 with TRBJ2-3; no reliable D call. This CDR3 spans 15 amino acids. Trimming shortened V by 4 bases and J by 1 base, and 13 bases separated the two germline ends. Looked up from germline, CDR1 is SGHKS and CDR2 is YYEKEE (reference sequence). The CDR3 sequence is CASSTFTSGTDTQYF. CDR3 in DNA: TGTGCCAGCAGCACCTTTACAAGCGGCACAGATACGCAGTATTTT.

The rearrangement joins TRBV2 to TRBJ2-7; D possibly corresponds to TRBD2 (6 bases). Germline V gene data show CDR1 as SNHLY and CDR2 as FYNNEI. The V end was cut by 1 base, the J end by 5 bases, with 12 bases between. There are 14 residues in the CDR3. The CDR3 DNA is TGTGCCAGCAGTGAAGACCTAGCGATCGACGAGCAGTACTTC. Encoded protein: CASSEDLAIDEQYF.